Following are 26 T cell receptor beta chains from one sample sequenced in a study of blood T cell repertoires in COVID-19. Measured with immunoSEQ multiplex PCR; TCRdb has only the in-frame clones, and not every one. The sample has some 140,000 clones; more than 65% are singletons. Sequenced sample: peripheral blood. The source of these receptors is a man older than 75 with acute or convalescent COVID-19.

This chain connects TRBV30 to TRBJ1-5; TRBD1 is a possible D gene (6 bases). CDR3 length equals 16 residues. From germline, CDR1 is GTSNPN and CDR2 SVGIG (reference sequence). V dropped 1 base and J dropped 3 bases, with 16 bases sitting between them. The CDR3 coding sequence is TGTGCCTGGAGTGGGTGGGGCAGGGGAGACAATCAGCCCCAGCATTTT. Its protein product is CAWSGWGRGDNQPQHF.

This clone was detected a few times. This sequence joins TRBV7-8 and TRBJ2-3; D is uncertain. The CDR3 totals 13 residues. The V end lost 3 bases, the J end lost 2 bases, and 6 bases lay between the germline ends. Germline V gene sequence: CDR1 SGHVS, CDR2 FQNEAQ. The CDR3 nucleotides read TGTGCCAGCAGCTTGGCTCTCACAGATACGCAGTATTTT. Translation: CASSLALTDTQYF.

This clone was seen a few times. The chain employs TRBV5-5 and TRBJ2-2; 9 nucleotides match TRBD1. The length of the CDR3 is 16 residues. The V gene's germline CDR1 is SGHKS and CDR2 YYEKEE (reference sequence). Germline trimming cut 0 bases from V and 12 bases from J; bases unmatched to any gene: 12. The CDR3 here is CASSLAPGQGGGKLFF. CDR3 sequence (DNA): TGTGCCAGCAGCTTGGCCCCGGGACAGGGAGGTGGGAAGCTGTTTTTT. Using reference TRBV5-5 and TRBJ2-2 for the parts outside the CDR3, the full variable domain is DAGVTQSPTHLIKTRGQQVTLRCSPISGHKSVSWYQQVLGQGPQFIFQYYEKEERGRGNFPDRFSARQFPNYSSELNVNALLLGDSALYLCASSLAPGQGGGKLFFGEGSRLTVL.

This clone was observed a handful of times. V and J are TRBV27 and TRBJ1-5, with D perhaps TRBD1 (5 bases). V dropped 6 bases and J dropped 6 bases, with 9 bases sitting between them. This CDR3 comprises 12 residues. Germline V CDR1 and CDR2: MNHEY, SMNVEV (reference sequence). The CDR3 DNA sequence: TGTGCCAGCAGCATCGGGGGTCAGCCCCAGCATTTT. Encoded protein: CASSIGGQPQHF.

The chain employs TRBV28 and TRBJ1-4; a possible D gene is TRBD1 (6 bases). The CDR3 loop spans 13 amino acids. Germline assignment: CDR1 MDHEN and CDR2 SYDVKM. CDR3 residues: CALQGRTNEKLFF. The DNA for the CDR3 is TGTGCGTTACAGGGTCGAACTAATGAAAAACTGTTTTTT.

This clone occurred a few times. The chain carries TRBV19 and TRBJ2-2; TRBD1 aligns across 8 bases. The V segment lost 0 bases and the J segment 1 base; nucleotides outside the gene matches: 7. Looked up from germline, CDR1 is LNHDA and CDR2 is SQIVND (reference sequence). The CDR3 is 18 residues long. The CDR3 nucleotides are TGTGCCAGTAGTATAGAGCGCACAGGGACAGGGAACACCGGGGAGCTGTTTTTT. This gives the protein CASSIERTGTGNTGELFF.

The genes are TRBV15 and TRBJ1-4; no clear D gene. Trimming shortened V by 1 base and J by 0 bases, and 12 bases separated the two germline ends. Germline V CDR1 and CDR2: LNHNV, YYDKDF (reference sequence). The CDR3 loop spans 17 amino acids. CDR3 DNA sequence: TGTGCCACCAGCAGAGGGCAGACAACCTCAACTAATGAAAAACTGTTTTTT. This gives the protein CATSRGQTTSTNEKLFF.

The V gene is TRBV6-5, the J gene TRBJ1-6, with D tentatively TRBD1 (6 bases). The germline CDR1 and CDR2 sequences are MNHEY and SVGAGI. This CDR3 comprises 13 residues. The germline V and J ends were trimmed by 6 bases and 8 bases, with 11 bases remaining between them. The CDR3 sequence is CASRLRQDSPLHF. CDR3 bases: TGTGCCAGCAGGCTCCGACAGGATTCACCCCTCCACTTT.

This clone has only one observation. The V call is TRBV6-5, the J call TRBJ1-5, with D tentatively TRBD1 (6 bases). CDR1 is MNHEY and CDR2 is SVGAGI in the germline V gene. This CDR3 comprises 16 residues. Trimming shortened V by 4 bases and J by 7 bases, and 20 bases separated the two germline ends. CDR3 region: CASSSRGGRPGQPQHF. In DNA form, the CDR3 reads TGTGCCAGCAGTTCCCGGGGGGGCCGGCCGGGGCAGCCCCAGCATTTT.

The chain has TRBV11-3 and TRBJ2-3; 7 bases fit TRBD2. This CDR3 contains 14 residues. CDR1 is SGHNT and CDR2 is YENEEA in the germline V gene. J lost 6 bases, V lost 8 bases, and 11 bases had no gene match. The CDR3 bases are TGTGCCAGCGCGGTGGGGGGGAATCACGATACGCAGTATTTT. Residues: CASAVGGNHDTQYF.

J is TRBJ2-7 and V is TRBV5-1; 10 bases are shared with TRBD1. This CDR3 comprises 13 residues. Trimming at V came to 4 bases and at J to 6 bases, leaving 4 bases not matched to a gene. Germline V gene data show CDR1 as SGHRS and CDR2 as YFSETQ. The CDR3 DNA reads as TGCGCCAGCAGCGGACAGGGGGTTCGCGAGCAGTACTTC. This codes for CASSGQGVREQYF.

This rearrangement joins TRBV4-3 to TRBJ2-7; D is ambiguous. The CDR3 loop spans 15 amino acids. CDR1 is LGHNA, CDR2 YSLEER, per germline. Trimming stripped 1 base from V and 3 bases from J, with 13 bases between. The CDR3 DNA reads as TGCGCCAGCAGCCAAGGGTCAGCGACGATCTACGAGCAGTACTTC. It encodes CASSQGSATIYEQYF.

This chain uses TRBV3-1 (or the pseudogene TRBV3-2) with TRBJ1-3, with D uncertain. CDR1 and CDR2 from the germline V gene are LGHDT and YNNKEL (reference sequence). Deletions cut 4 bases from V and 0 bases from J, with 13 bases between. The CDR3 covers 16 residues. CDR3 nucleotide sequence: TGTGCCAGCAGCCCTAATGCGGCTGGCTCTGGAAACACCATATATTTT. Its protein product is CASSPNAAGSGNTIYF.

For the CDR3, the DNA is TGTGCCAGTAGTAACAGGGACAGGGACGAAAAACTGTTTTTT. Translated, it gives CASSNRDRDEKLFF. The V gene is TRBV19, the J gene TRBJ1-4; 9 bases match TRBD1. V lost 4 bases, J lost 8 bases, and 5 bases stayed unmatched. The CDR3 sequence is 14 residues long. CDR1 is LNHDA, CDR2 SQIVND, per germline (reference sequence).

V gene TRBV28 combines with J gene TRBJ1-1; TRBD1 aligns across 10 bases. The germline V gene has CDR1 MDHEN and CDR2 SYDVKM. The CDR3 has 15 amino acids. V was pared by 5 bases and J by 7 bases, with 10 bases of the junction left unmatched. The CDR3, as DNA: TGTGCCAGCAGTGCGCCCGGGACAGGGGCACATGAAGCTTTCTTT. It translates to CASSAPGTGAHEAFF.

The genes are TRBV19 and TRBJ2-2, with 7 bases aligning to TRBD1. The CDR3 is 15 amino acids. V gave up 3 bases and J gave up 1 base; unmatched junction bases: 2. Germline values: CDR1 LNHDA, CDR2 SQIVND (reference sequence). CDR3 bases: TGTGCCAGTAGTATTTCAGGGGGGAACACCGGGGAGCTGTTTTTT. The encoded protein is CASSISGGNTGELFF.

V usage is TRBV19 and J usage is TRBJ2-5; D call uncertain. Trimming removed 3 bases at V and 1 base at J, with 3 bases between. The germline CDR1 and CDR2 sequences are LNHDA and SQIVND (reference sequence). The CDR3 is made up of 12 amino acids. CDR3 DNA sequence: TGTGCCAGTAGTATCTCCCAAGAGACCCAGTACTTC. Translating gives CASSISQETQYF.

This sequence joins TRBV7-2 and TRBJ1-2; 8 positions agree with TRBD1. V trimming: 5 bases; J trimming: 8 bases; junction bases outside the gene matches: 13. This CDR3 comprises 15 residues. CDR1 and CDR2 from the germline V gene are SGHTA and FQGNSA. The DNA of the CDR3 is TGTGCCAGCAGCGAATTACAGGGGGGAGTTGGCGGCTACACCTTC. Its protein is CASSELQGGVGGYTF.

J is TRBJ1-4 and V is TRBV4-1; D not resolved. Germline V gene data show CDR1 as MGHRA and CDR2 as YSYEKL. The CDR3 totals 14 residues. Between the trimmed V and J ends, which lost 4 bases and 8 bases, there was a span of 14 bases. Here the CDR3 reads CASSPWRVNEKLFF. CDR3 coding DNA: TGCGCCAGCAGCCCCTGGAGGGTAAACGAAAAACTGTTTTTT.

The J gene is TRBJ2-1, the V gene TRBV5-1; D call uncertain. The length of the CDR3 is 16 residues. Germline V gene lookup returns CDR1 SGHRS and CDR2 YFSETQ. Trimming cost V 1 base and J 5 bases, with 16 bases left between them. This CDR3 is CASSLTGTILDNEQFF. For the CDR3, the DNA is TGCGCCAGCAGCTTGACCGGAACGATTCTAGACAATGAGCAGTTCTTC.

This clone was seen many times. J is TRBJ1-1 and V is TRBV7-2; tentatively, D is TRBD1 (6 bases). Germline V gene sequence: CDR1 SGHTA, CDR2 FQGNSA. This CDR3 comprises 13 residues. Trimming shortened V by 3 bases and J by 4 bases, and 9 bases separated the two germline ends. The CDR3 sequence: CASSFGTPTEAFF. CDR3 sequence (DNA): TGTGCCAGCAGCTTCGGGACACCCACTGAAGCTTTCTTT.

The chain carries TRBV5-4 and TRBJ2-3; no firm D call. The V gene's germline CDR1 is SGHNT and CDR2 YYREEE (reference sequence). The CDR3 sequence is 16 residues long. The V end lost 0 bases, the J end lost 0 bases, and 11 bases lay between the germline ends. The CDR3 spells CASSLVEDWSTDTQYF. CDR3 DNA: TGTGCCAGCAGCTTGGTTGAGGATTGGAGCACAGATACGCAGTATTTT.

The V gene is TRBV25-1, the J gene TRBJ1-2, with 7 nucleotides matching TRBD1. Trimming at V came to 0 bases and at J to 11 bases, leaving 9 bases not matched to a gene. CDR3 length: 14 amino acids. The V gene's germline CDR1 is MGHDK and CDR2 SYGVNS. The CDR3 DNA reads as TGTGCCAGCAGTGAATATACAGGGGAATTGACTTACACCTTC. Residues: CASSEYTGELTYTF.

The rearrangement joins TRBV6-5 to TRBJ2-7; 8 bases are a match to TRBD1. The CDR3 sequence is 13 residues long. Germline trimming cut 7 bases from V and 6 bases from J; bases unmatched to any gene: 8. Germline V CDR1 and CDR2: MNHEY, SVGAGI. CDR3 DNA: TGTGCCAGCAACAGTAGGACAGGGTTCGAGCAGTACTTC. Amino acid sequence: CASNSRTGFEQYF.

This sequence joins TRBV19 and TRBJ2-6; TRBD1 might be the D (5 bases). CDR1 is LNHDA and CDR2 is SQIVND in the germline V gene (reference sequence). The CDR3 has 15 amino acids. V lost 6 bases to trimming and J lost 4 bases, with 13 bases between them. DNA of the CDR3: TGTGCCAGTAGAGGTCAGGGTCTCGGGGCCAACGTCCTGACTTTC. Encoded protein: CASRGQGLGANVLTF.

This clone showed up just once. The chain joins TRBV5-1 to TRBJ2-7; 9 positions match TRBD1. Unmatched junction bases numbered 20, after V lost 4 bases and J lost 9 bases. Per the germline V gene, CDR1 is SGHRS and CDR2 is YFSETQ. This CDR3 region has 17 residues. CDR3 amino acids: CASSLRPGTGLSRAQYF. The CDR3 DNA reads TGCGCCAGCAGCCTACGCCCCGGGACAGGGCTATCTAGGGCGCAGTACTTC.